This TCR beta chain was retrieved from a study of identical twins (dated by TCRdb to the mid-2010s). The study in broad terms: The study deep-sequenced TCR alpha and beta repertoires from monozygotic twins, unrelated adults of various ages and cord blood to test whether fetal clonotypes persist. To rule out contamination, replicate twin experiments were performed at different times with different library preparation protocols. Findings and caveats that apply to the study as a whole: Out-of-frame TCR alpha sharing in monozygotic twins was systematically underestimated by recombination models, whereas sharing between unrelated individuals was in agreement with the recombination models. In beta out-of-frame sequences, excess twin sharing was weaker, because having fewer shared sequences lowered the signal-to-noise ratio. Because the same donors could not be followed over many years, conclusions were based on cross-sectional statistical analysis. Fewer insertions were carried by abundant cord blood beta clonotypes; a weaker similar trend was observed in young adult naive repertoires, while no such trend was observed in memory repertoires. Zero-insertion analyses could be partly confounded by invariant T cells such as MAIT and iNKT, although diverse VJ usage argued against such confounding for most clonotypes. Compared with coincidental sharing between unrelated individuals, out-of-frame TCR alpha sequences shared between twins had an excess of sequences with low generation probability.

This clonotype was recorded at least ten times. Its antigen is not yet known. Per-base qualities were not stored, and no clone one base away is much larger. Only healthy Caucasian donors were included. The twin cohort comprised three pairs of female monozygotic twins, all aged about 18 to 29 years. Using Miltenyi CD45RO+ enrichment and human naive T-cell isolation kits, memory (CD45RO+) and naive T cells were isolated from PBMC. Libraries came from 5' RACE. Instrument on record: Illumina HiSeq 2000. Template switching introduced a universal primer binding site; the final cDNA contained a unique molecular identifier, enabling accurate counting of TCR cDNA molecules. First-strand cDNA for TCR alpha and beta chains was synthesized from specific primers in the conserved constant-segment region. To control for contamination, every cDNA library carried two barcodes: a SMART-Mk sample barcode plus Illumina barcodes. TruSeq adapter sequences along with Illumina sample barcodes were introduced in two successive PCR steps. The TCR alpha and beta cDNA libraries were sequenced on the Illumina HiSeq platform using custom primers. In the source study's methods: MiGEC processed the raw reads to extract unique molecular identifiers, while MiXCR was used to determine the CDR3 positions. Recombination models were inferred per individual with the repgenHMM and IGoR tools using an EM algorithm. The tcR package in R was used for shared clonotype analysis, with sharing normalized by the product of cloneset sizes. To study raw recombination free of thymic and clonal selection effects, out-of-frame nonproductive sequences were analyzed. The public reads were quality trimmed at Q25 with fastp and then assembled into clones with MiXCR by TCRdb, keeping productive beta chains. Rows merge per CDR3 protein into single entries with the most common DNA and genes. TCRdb's processing, not the authors' own work, is the source of the V and J calls. The sample contains hundreds of thousands of distinct CDR3 sequences, less than 9% of them found a single time. The leading ten clones occupy over 2% of the sample.

Trimming takes 4 bases from V and 7 bases from J, and the germline ends sit 12 bases apart. In the germline V gene (reference sequence), CDR1 corresponds to SGHNT and CDR2 to YYREEE. The CDR3 starts with the cysteine, ends with the phenylalanine, and has 12 residues. Left in the record is the CDR3 DNA by itself, 36 bases read in frame from the first base. These sequences were also reported in another study, on yellow fever vaccine responses in identical twins. From that second study: According to the authors, the vaccine-induced T cell response in identical twins seemed to be partly convergent and partly specific to each individual. In identical twins, the study followed T cell clones that responded to the vaccine with precision.

Input material: memory (CD45RO+) T cells sorted from blood. The sample's cell subset or site label is to be understood as: CD45RO+ enriched T cells. The chain links TRBV5-4 with TRBJ2-7, with TRBD2 tentatively as D gene (5 bases match). This clonotype was sampled from a woman between 18 and 29 years old in good health. The DNA sequence reads TGTGCCAGCAGCCCCGGAGGATGGGAGCAGTACTTC. Its translation is CASSPGGWEQYF.